These 30 T cell receptor beta chains were sequenced from one sample in a study of spatial heterogeneity in lung cancer. What these receptors recognize is not known. The time point denotes: sample taken at primary tumor resection. General study findings and limits: Tumor mutation counts were tracked by expanded intratumoral alpha and beta TCR counts.

TCRdb re-called the 5' RACE reads with MiXCR, one entry per CDR3 protein. This sample has about 6,000 distinct CDR3 sequences, with 12% to 15% found just once. The input for sequencing was lung tumor tissue, taken at surgery. Every receptor here comes from a male donor with early-stage non-small cell lung cancer.

At least ten counts were recorded for this clonotype. The chain has TRBV6-1 and TRBJ1-1, with unresolved D. Trimming pared 5 bases from V and 2 bases from J, leaving 12 bases between. CDR3 length: 14 amino acids. Germline CDR1 MNHNS, CDR2 SASEGT. DNA of the CDR3: TGTGCCAGCAGTTTCCCCGGAACAAACACTGAAGCTTTCTTT. Translating gives CASSFPGTNTEAFF.

The CDR3 loop is CASTPTPGKETQYF. The DNA of the CDR3 is TGCGCCAGCACCCCAACTCCAGGCAAAGAGACCCAGTACTTC. The chain links TRBV4-1 to TRBJ2-5; D remains ambiguous. The CDR3 is 14 amino acids. Germline loops: CDR1 MGHRA, CDR2 YSYEKL. The V end lost 7 bases, the J end lost 3 bases, and 15 bases lay between the germline ends.

This clonotype counts as medium-sized. The chain carries TRBV6-1 and TRBJ1-2; TRBD1 might be the D (6 bases). This CDR3 has 11 amino acids. From germline, CDR1 is MNHNS and CDR2 SASEGT. Trimming took off 6 bases at V and 7 bases at J, with 9 bases between the two ends. The CDR3 DNA follows: TGTGCCAGCAGACAGGGATCTGGCTACACCTTC. Its translation is CASRQGSGYTF.

This clonotype was found many times. The gene calls are TRBV12-3 or TRBV12-4 and TRBJ1-6; 7 bases are a match to TRBD1. The length of the CDR3 is 15 residues. The ends lost 4 bases at V and 6 bases at J; junction bases unmatched: 6. CDR3 sequence reads: CASSSAGTANSPLHF. Here the CDR3 DNA reads TGTGCCAGCAGTTCCGCCGGGACAGCTAATTCACCCCTCCACTTT.

This clonotype qualifies as medium-sized. The rearrangement uses TRBV28 and TRBJ1-2; D not resolved. The CDR3 covers 13 residues. Germline loops: CDR1 MDHEN, CDR2 SYDVKM. V lost 0 bases and J 4 bases, leaving 6 bases between the germline ends. In DNA form, the CDR3 reads TGTGCCAGCAGTTTATGGGTCGCCTATGGCTACACCTTC. This sequence encodes CASSLWVAYGYTF.

In this sample, this clonotype is medium-sized. The chain employs TRBV7-9 and TRBJ2-1; D is undetermined. CDR3 length equals 12 residues. Trimming left V 1 base short and J 10 bases short, with 8 bases between. Germline V gene data show CDR1 as SEHNR and CDR2 as FQNEAQ (reference sequence). DNA for the CDR3: TGTGCCAGCAGCTTAGACCCCCTGGAGCAGTTCTTC. Encoded protein: CASSLDPLEQFF.

This clonotype qualifies as medium-sized. V usage is TRBV5-1 and J usage is TRBJ2-2; 10 nucleotides line up with TRBD2. V lost 0 bases and J lost 6; bases outside the gene matches: 2. The CDR3 sequence is 15 residues long. Germline V gene data show CDR1 as SGHRS and CDR2 as YFSETQ. The CDR3 region has the DNA TGCGCCAGCAGCTTGGTCCTAGCGGGAGCCGGGGAGCTGTTTTTT. This codes for CASSLVLAGAGELFF.

V and J are TRBV28 and TRBJ1-5, with D perhaps TRBD1 (5 bases). The CDR3 is 13 residues long. V was trimmed by 7 bases and J by 6 bases, leaving 13 bases between them. Germline-derived CDR1 and CDR2 are MDHEN and SYDVKM. The CDR3 region has the DNA TGTGCCAGCAAGCAGGCAGGGTTTCAGCCCCAGCATTTT. This codes for CASKQAGFQPQHF. Filled out from reference TRBV28 and TRBJ1-5, the complete variable domain reads DVKVTQSSRYLVKRTGEKVFLECVQDMDHENMFWYRQDPGLGLRLIYFSYDVKMKEKGDIPEGYSVSREKKERFSLILESASTNQTSMYLCASKQAGFQPQHFGDGTRLSIL.

Ten or more counts support this clonotype. This chain joins TRBV5-1 and TRBJ2-2; the D gene is possibly TRBD2 (6 bases). Germline CDR1 is SGHRS and CDR2 is YFSETQ. The CDR3 runs 18 residues. Trimming took 1 base from V and 0 from J, leaving 16 bases between them. The CDR3 is CASSLTGTLNANTGELFF. The CDR3, as DNA: TGCGCCAGCAGCTTGACCGGGACTCTAAACGCGAACACCGGGGAGCTGTTTTTT.

This clonotype is categorized as medium-sized (0.01 to 0.1%). The chain joins TRBV5-1 to TRBJ2-6; TRBD1 aligns across 8 bases. The V gene's germline CDR1 is SGHRS and CDR2 YFSETQ. V shed 4 bases, J shed 0 bases, and the junction held 12 bases outside the gene matches. This CDR3 is built from 19 residues. The CDR3 loop reads CASSEDRVGDISGANVLTF. CDR3 coding DNA: TGCGCCAGCAGCGAGGACAGGGTTGGGGATATCTCTGGGGCCAACGTCCTGACTTTC. The variable domain in full, completed from reference TRBV5-1 and TRBJ2-6, reads KAGVTQTPRYLIKTRGQQVTLSCSPISGHRSVSWYQQTPGQGLQFLFEYFSETQRNKGNFPGRFSGRQFSNSRSEMNVSTLELGDSALYLCASSEDRVGDISGANVLTFGAGSRLTVL.

This chain joins TRBV29-1 and TRBJ2-7; TRBD1 agrees at 7 bases. Germline V gene sequence: CDR1 SQVTM, CDR2 ANQGSEA. The CDR3 consists of 12 residues. The J segment lost 6 bases and the V segment lost 4 bases, leaving 6 bases of the junction unmatched. CDR3 residues: CSVVQGDFEQYF. For the CDR3, the DNA is TGCAGCGTTGTTCAGGGGGATTTCGAGCAGTACTTC.

This clonotype is medium-sized by share. The rearrangement uses TRBV27 and TRBJ2-1; tentative D call: TRBD1 (8 bases). CDR3 length: 14 amino acids. Trimming took off 10 bases at V and 4 bases at J, with 17 bases between the two ends. CDR1 is MNHEY and CDR2 is SMNVEV in the germline V gene (reference sequence). CDR3 in DNA: TGTGCCACCAAACAGGGGGGGACGTACAATGAGCAGTTCTTC. It translates to CATKQGGTYNEQFF.

By frequency in the sample, this clonotype is medium-sized. As DNA, the CDR3 is TGTGCCAGCAGTTCTAAGGGTTACGATCAGCCCCAGCATTTT. Translating gives CASSSKGYDQPQHF. The rearrangement uses TRBV27 and TRBJ1-5; D gene ambiguous. This CDR3 has 14 residues. The ends were cut back, 4 bases at V and 5 bases at J, with 12 bases in the middle. Germline CDR1 reads MNHEY; CDR2 reads SMNVEV (reference sequence).

The rearrangement uses TRBV4-3 and TRBJ2-5; TRBD1 matches at 11 bases. The CDR3 has 16 residues. Germline V gene data show CDR1 as LGHNA and CDR2 as YSLEER. Losses at the gene ends were 0 bases for V and 4 bases for J; bases not matched to a gene: 4. In DNA, the CDR3 is TGCGCCAGCAGCCAAGATTGGGGACAGGGGGTAGAGACCCAGTACTTC. Translating it yields CASSQDWGQGVETQYF.

This clonotype is medium-sized by share. The chain has TRBV29-1 and TRBJ2-7; maybe TRBD1 (6 bases). The CDR3 is 15 residues long. V was cut by 4 bases and J by 4 bases, with 20 bases left in between. From germline, CDR1 is SQVTM and CDR2 ANQGSEA. For the CDR3, the DNA is TGCAGCGTTGCCAGCAGACGGGACATTTCTTACGAGCAGTACTTC. This gives the protein CSVASRRDISYEQYF.

V and J are TRBV4-1 and TRBJ2-7; 9 nucleotides align to TRBD1. Germline CDR1 is MGHRA and CDR2 is YSYEKL. J was trimmed by 0 bases and V by 1 base; bases with no gene match: 1. There are 15 residues in the CDR3. The CDR3 reads CASSQAGQGSYEQYF. As DNA, the CDR3 is TGCGCCAGCAGCCAAGCGGGACAGGGCTCCTACGAGCAGTACTTC.

By sample share, this clonotype is medium-sized (0.01 to 0.1%). The chain joins TRBV7-9 to TRBJ2-5; D may be TRBD1 (5 bases). CDR1 SEHNR and CDR2 FQNEAQ come from the germline V gene (reference sequence). Trimming shortened V by 5 bases and J by 1 base, and 14 bases separated the two germline ends. The CDR3 is 15 amino acids. The chain's CDR3 is CASSLDTGIQETQYF. The DNA for the CDR3 is TGTGCCAGCAGCCTGGATACAGGTATCCAAGAGACCCAGTACTTC.

This clonotype is medium-sized within its sample. The V gene is TRBV28, the J gene TRBJ2-7; 8 nucleotides agree with TRBD1. J lost 3 bases, V lost 8 bases, and 3 bases had no gene match. CDR1 is MDHEN and CDR2 is SYDVKM in the germline V gene. The CDR3 spans 12 residues. The CDR3 sequence: CASDRGNYEQYF. The CDR3 region has the DNA TGTGCCAGCGACAGGGGAAACTACGAGCAGTACTTC.

This clonotype is classed as medium-sized. The V gene is TRBV27, the J gene TRBJ1-5; D may be TRBD1 (5 bases). CDR1 and CDR2 from the germline V gene are MNHEY and SMNVEV (reference sequence). With 3 bases removed from V and 1 base from J, the gap between germline ends came to 16 bases. The CDR3 has 17 amino acids. CDR3 residues: CASSFGPRDGSNQPQHF. CDR3 DNA sequence: TGTGCCAGCAGTTTTGGGCCCCGGGACGGCAGCAATCAGCCCCAGCATTTT.

In its sample, this clonotype ranks as medium-sized. This chain links TRBV29-1 with TRBJ2-7; no clear D. The CDR3 is 12 residues long. With 0 bases removed from V and 1 base from J, the gap between germline ends came to 4 bases. Germline CDR1 SQVTM, CDR2 ANQGSEA. The CDR3 here is CSVEDDSYEQYF. The CDR3 DNA reads as TGCAGCGTTGAAGATGATTCCTACGAGCAGTACTTC.

By sample share, this clonotype is medium-sized. The rearrangement joins TRBV24-1 to TRBJ2-1; D is possibly TRBD1 (7 bases). V was clipped by 5 bases and J by 7 bases, with 17 bases between them. The CDR3 totals 15 residues. CDR1 KGHDR and CDR2 SFDVKD come from the germline V gene. The CDR3 DNA is TGTGCCACCAGTGTGAGGAGGGGGCGCGGAAATGAGCAGTTCTTC. This sequence encodes CATSVRRGRGNEQFF.

This clonotype is medium-sized by share. V gene TRBV10-3 combines with J gene TRBJ2-7, with 10 bases that match TRBD1. Germline-derived CDR1 and CDR2 are ENHRY and SYGVKD. J lost 2 bases, V lost 2 bases, and 6 bases had no gene match. The CDR3 spans 16 residues. CDR3 coding DNA: TGTGCCATCAGTGAGCTTGGGACAGGGGAAACCTACGAGCAGTACTTC. This codes for CAISELGTGETYEQYF.

Written as DNA, the CDR3 is TGCGCCAGCAGCCAAGATTTCCAGCCCCAGCTGCAGTACTTC. It translates to CASSQDFQPQLQYF. This chain connects TRBV4-3 to TRBJ2-7; D is uncertain. Germline CDR1 and CDR2: LGHNA and YSLEER. The CDR3 extends over 14 amino acids. The V end was cut by 0 bases, the J end by 9 bases, with 15 bases between.

In its sample, this clonotype is medium-sized. The gene calls are TRBV2 and TRBJ1-5, with D uncertain. In germline, CDR1 is SNHLY, CDR2 FYNNEI. This CDR3 contains 13 residues. V shed 6 bases and J shed 4 bases, with 10 bases lying between them. In nucleotides, the CDR3 is TGTGCCAGCAGGCAGGTCAGAAATCAGCCCCAGCATTTT. This encodes CASRQVRNQPQHF.

Judged by abundance, this clonotype is medium-sized. The J gene is TRBJ1-3, the V gene TRBV6-5; D not certain. CDR1 MNHEY and CDR2 SVGAGI come from the germline V gene. V lost 2 bases and J 2 bases, leaving 7 bases between the germline ends. The CDR3 covers 14 residues. CDR3 loop: CASSYRGAGNTIYF. CDR3 coding DNA: TGTGCCAGCAGTTACCGGGGAGCTGGAAACACCATATATTTT.

By share of the sample, this clonotype is medium-sized. This chain links TRBV5-1 with TRBJ2-7; 8 positions match TRBD2. CDR1 is SGHRS and CDR2 is YFSETQ in the germline V gene. The CDR3 is 17 residues long. V shed 2 bases and J 3 bases; nucleotides not matched to a gene: 13. The CDR3 DNA sequence: TGCGCCAGCAGCTTAGGATTTTCAAGCGGGAGTGGCTACGAGCAGTACTTC. It codes for CASSLGFSSGSGYEQYF.

This clonotype rates as medium-sized (0.01 to 0.1%). This chain joins TRBV29-1 and TRBJ2-2, with D unclear. The CDR3 loop spans 12 amino acids. CDR1 and CDR2 (germline): SQVTM, ANQGSEA. Trimming shortened V by 7 bases and J by 7 bases, and 13 bases separated the two germline ends. This chain's CDR3 is CSAEDNGGELFF. DNA for the CDR3: TGCAGCGCCGAAGACAATGGCGGGGAGCTGTTTTTT.

This clonotype is medium-sized within its sample. The V call is TRBV7-6, the J call TRBJ2-7, with 11 positions matching TRBD2. This CDR3 region has 15 residues. The J segment lost 2 bases and the V segment lost 4 bases, leaving 4 bases of the junction unmatched. Per the germline V gene, CDR1 is SGHVS and CDR2 is FNYEAQ. CDR3 sequence reads: CASSSRTSGPYEQYF. Here the CDR3 DNA reads TGTGCCAGCAGCTCCCGGACTAGCGGGCCCTACGAGCAGTACTTC.

This clonotype is medium-sized within its sample. The chain carries TRBV2 and TRBJ2-7; D gene unclear. With 5 bases removed from V and 2 bases from J, the gap between germline ends came to 7 bases. The germline gives CDR1 SNHLY, CDR2 FYNNEI. The CDR3 is 12 residues long. The CDR3 protein is CASSQIPYEQYF. The CDR3 region has the DNA TGTGCCAGCAGTCAGATCCCCTACGAGCAGTACTTC.

Within the sample, this clonotype is medium-sized (0.01 to 0.1%). This chain links TRBV7-9 with TRBJ2-7, with 14 nucleotides matching TRBD2. From germline, CDR1 is SEHNR and CDR2 FQNEAQ (reference sequence). V was clipped by 2 bases and J by 2 bases; unmatched bases: 5. The length of the CDR3 is 17 residues. As DNA, the CDR3 is TGTGCCAGCAGCTTACGGACTAGCGGGAGGTTCGCCTACGAGCAGTACTTC. Encoded protein: CASSLRTSGRFAYEQYF. The full variable domain, in which reference TRBV7-9 and TRBJ2-7 provide the parts outside the CDR3, is DTGVSQNPRHKITKRGQNVTFRCDPISEHNRLYWYRQTLGQGPEFLTYFQNEAQLEKSRLLSDRFSAERPKGSFSTLEIQRTEQGDSAMYLCASSLRTSGRFAYEQYFGPGTRLTVT.